This passage covers 4 T cell receptor beta chains from one sample sequenced in a study of Ad26.COV2.S vaccination and SARS-CoV-2 variants. The treatment is: 19 received Ad26.COV2.S at low or high dose, single or two shots; several received placebo; per-sample allocation not given. Vaccine and placebo recipients were sampled on day 63 after the first injection. Profiling relied on immunoSEQ multiplex PCR, and the TCRdb table lists in-frame clones only, not all of them. Among about 350,000 clones, roughly nine tenths were seen once, and the ten largest hold around 6.4%. This material consisted of peripheral blood, taken in a trial of Ad26.COV2.S vaccine versus placebo. Receptor source: a person between 18 and 59 years old who received the Ad26.COV2.S COVID-19 vaccine or a placebo.

This chain links TRBV6-2 or TRBV6-3 with TRBJ1-1; TRBD1 might be the D (5 bases). Deletions cut 0 bases from V and 8 bases from J, with 10 bases between. The CDR3 covers 13 residues. The V gene's germline CDR1 is MNHEY and CDR2 SVGEGT. The CDR3 bases are TGTGCCAGCAGTTACTCTAGGGACCGCGAAGCTTTCTTT. Translated: CASSYSRDREAFF.

The chain combines TRBV7-3 with TRBJ1-5, with D perhaps TRBD1 (5 bases). V was pared by 5 bases and J by 4 bases, with 21 bases between. This CDR3 region has 17 residues. Germline CDR1 SGHTA, CDR2 FQGTGA. The CDR3 DNA is TGTGCCAGCAGCGGAACAGGCGCCACAAAACCAAATCAGCCCCAGCATTTT. Its protein is CASSGTGATKPNQPQHF.

V usage is TRBV19 and J usage is TRBJ2-3; either TRBD1 or TRBD2 may supply D (5 bases each). Germline assignment: CDR1 LNHDA and CDR2 SQIVND (reference sequence). CDR3 length: 14 amino acids. V lost 2 bases, J lost 6 bases, and 12 bases lay in between. DNA of the CDR3: TGTGCCAGTAGTATACGGGACCCCTTGGATACGCAGTATTTT. Its translation: CASSIRDPLDTQYF.

The gene calls are TRBV30 and TRBJ1-2, with a weak D call TRBD1 (6 bases). V was trimmed by 0 bases and J by 8 bases, leaving 19 bases between them. This CDR3 is built from 15 residues. The germline CDR1 and CDR2 sequences are GTSNPN and SVGIG (reference sequence). DNA for the CDR3: TGTGCCTGGAGTGTACGAGTCTCAGGGGCGCGGGGCTACACCTTC. It codes for CAWSVRVSGARGYTF. Drawing the rest from reference TRBV30 and TRBJ1-2, the complete variable domain is SQTIHQWPATLVQPVGSPLSLECTVEGTSNPNLYWYRQAAGRGLQLLFYSVGIGQISSEVPQNLSASRPQDRQFILSSKKLLLSDSGFYLCAWSVRVSGARGYTFGSGTRLTVV.